This T cell receptor (beta chain) came from a study of cytomegalovirus exposure and HLA in healthy donors. V shed 10 bases and J shed 5 bases, with 13 bases lying between them. From germline, CDR1 is MNHEY and CDR2 SVGAGI. This CDR3 has 12 amino acids. Study-wide results and limits: Earlier analysis yielded a pattern in which most TCR beta V segments were productive about 90% or about 30% of the time. The authors reported that TCR beta sequences could predict HLA-A and HLA-B alleles. These predictions were accurate for most subjects in the first cohort. Later genetic work tied a missense DCLRE1C variant to beta-chain V and J trimming.

Comment on this clone: Its matching antigen is unknown.

The primer mix had 60 Vbeta and 13 Jbeta primers. Sequencing used immunoSEQ multiplex PCR; TCRdb keeps in-frame clones, though not all of them. The table shows about 150,000 clones, with about 75% occurring only once. The TCR comes from a young man in good health and CMV-seronegative. The V gene is TRBV6-5, the J gene TRBJ2-3, with D possibly TRBD2 on 5 matching bases. The sample comprised PBMCs. The CDR3 nucleotides are TGTGCCACCCGGGGAGCACAAGATACGCAGTATTTT. Protein: CATRGAQDTQYF.